Below, 4 T cell receptor beta chains from the same sample are listed, as sequenced in a study of T cells in Graves' hyperthyroidism and ophthalmopathy. Amplification of TCR beta CDR3 regions was performed using RNA transcripts as template. HTBI primers were employed in a first-round RT-PCR of the TCR CDR3. MiXCR, applied by TCRdb to the multiplex PCR reads, yields one record per CDR3 protein. This table holds 490,000 or so distinct CDR3 sequences, 40% to 50% found once. Sequences were obtained from peripheral blood or thyroid tissue (not recorded which). These receptors all come from an adult woman with Graves' disease, either hyperthyroidism or ophthalmopathy (not recorded which).

The table lists this clonotype with a count of one. A much bigger clone sits one base away, suggesting this may be a read error. V usage is TRBV6-6 and J usage is TRBJ1-1; D is possibly TRBD1 (6 bases). With 1 base removed from V and 5 bases from J, the gap between germline ends came to 17 bases. CDR1 MNHNY and CDR2 SVGAGI come from the germline V gene (reference sequence). There are 16 residues in the CDR3. The CDR3 DNA sequence: TGTGCCAGCAGTTACTTCCGGCCGCAGGGGAGTACTGAAGCTTTCTTT. It specifies CASSYFRPQGSTEAFF.

The V call is TRBV9, the J call TRBJ1-2, with TRBD1 matching 7 bases. V shed 3 bases, J shed 3 bases, and the junction held 5 bases outside the gene matches. Germline V gives CDR1 SGDLS, CDR2 YYNGEE. The CDR3 is 14 amino acids. The CDR3 nucleotides read TGTGCCAGCAGCGCAGGGGGTCTGGACTATGGCTACACCTTC. It encodes CASSAGGLDYGYTF.

Only a few counts were recorded for this clonotype. The chain recombines TRBV7-2 with TRBJ2-7; 9 nucleotides align to TRBD2. Germline V CDR1 and CDR2: SGHTA, FQGNSA. Losses at the gene ends were 1 base for V and 5 bases for J; bases not matched to a gene: 9. The CDR3 spans 16 residues. Written as DNA, the CDR3 is TGTGCCAGCAGCTTAGTGGGTAGCGGGAGAGGCCACGAGCAGTACTTC. The encoded protein is CASSLVGSGRGHEQYF.

The chain employs TRBV5-1 and TRBJ1-1; D unresolved. V dropped 5 bases and J dropped 3 bases, with 8 bases sitting between them. Germline V gene data show CDR1 as SGHRS and CDR2 as YFSETQ. The CDR3 sequence is 12 residues long. The CDR3 loop is CASRTRDTEAFF. DNA of the CDR3: TGCGCCAGCAGAACCCGGGACACTGAAGCTTTCTTT.